The entry below gives a single TCR beta chain sequence along with its context. The CDR3 has 16 residues. Germline CDR1 reads MNHNS; CDR2 reads SASEGT. V was clipped by 4 bases and J by 3 bases, with 18 bases between them. These data originate in a study of blood T cell repertoires in COVID-19. Produced via immunoSEQ multiplex PCR; TCRdb's table is partial and in-frame only. The table lists 110,000 or so clones, 75% to 90% of them singletons. The chain joins TRBV6-1 to TRBJ1-1, with TRBD1 as a possible D gene (6 bases). Specimen: peripheral blood. This clonotype originated in a woman in her 50s with acute or convalescent COVID-19. The CDR3 DNA is TGTGCCAGCAGTGCGTGGACAGAGGGAGAGGACACTGAAGCTTTCTTT. This translates into CASSAWTEGEDTEAFF.